Presented here are 29 T cell receptor beta chains from one specimen sequenced in a study of T cell responses to AZD1222 COVID-19 vaccine. TCRdb keeps only in-frame clones here, not all; method: immunoSEQ multiplex PCR. The table lists around 71,000 clones, roughly 80% of them singletons. The sample here was peripheral blood, taken 28 days after the second AZD1222 dose. The receptors here all came from an adult who received the AZD1222 COVID-19 vaccine.

The table lists this clone with a count of one. This rearrangement joins TRBV3-1 (or the pseudogene TRBV3-2) to TRBJ1-2; the match to TRBD1 covers 7 bases. CDR1 and CDR2 (germline): LGHDT, YNNKEL (reference sequence). The CDR3 runs 14 residues. V shed 4 bases, J shed 8 bases, and the junction held 10 bases outside the gene matches. The CDR3 region is CASSLKDRWGGYTF. Here the CDR3 DNA reads TGTGCCAGCAGCCTAAAGGACAGGTGGGGGGGCTACACCTTC.

This clone turned up a few times. The chain carries TRBV18 and TRBJ2-5; perhaps TRBD2 as D (6 bases). V lost 4 bases and J 2 bases, leaving 14 bases between the germline ends. CDR1 and CDR2 (germline): KGHSH, LQKENI. This CDR3 region has 15 residues. CDR3 coding DNA: TGTGCCAGCTCACTATGGCCGGAGGGACAAGAGACCCAGTACTTC. Translation: CASSLWPEGQETQYF.

V gene TRBV28 combines with J gene TRBJ1-2; D gene unclear. Germline values: CDR1 MDHEN, CDR2 SYDVKM. V was trimmed by 8 bases and J by 5 bases, leaving 9 bases between them. This CDR3 is 11 amino acids long. DNA of the CDR3: TGTGCCAGCGGCGGGGAATATGGCTACACCTTC. It encodes CASGGEYGYTF.

This chain connects TRBV7-8 to TRBJ1-5; unclear D gene. Germline V gene sequence: CDR1 SGHVS, CDR2 FQNEAQ. The CDR3 length is 16 residues. V lost 0 bases to trimming and J lost 3 bases, with 12 bases between them. The CDR3 DNA follows: TGTGCCAGCAGCTTAGCTTATCAGCAGTCCAATCAGCCCCAGCATTTT. It encodes CASSLAYQQSNQPQHF.

CDR3 DNA sequence: TGTGCCAGCAGCCAACAAACAGGGGGCGCGAGTGAAAAACTGTTTTTT. Its translation is CASSQQTGGASEKLFF. The gene calls are TRBV3-1 (or the pseudogene TRBV3-2) and TRBJ1-4; 9 bases fit TRBD1. V trimming: 2 bases; J trimming: 7 bases; junction bases outside the gene matches: 8. The CDR3 extends over 16 amino acids. Germline-derived CDR1 and CDR2 are LGHDT and YNNKEL (reference sequence).

The V call is TRBV18, the J call TRBJ1-1, with 7 nucleotides matching TRBD1. The CDR3 is made up of 15 amino acids. Germline V gene sequence: CDR1 KGHSH, CDR2 LQKENI. Germline trimming cut 3 bases from V and 0 bases from J; bases unmatched to any gene: 4. In DNA form, the CDR3 reads TGTGCCAGCTCACCCCGGACAGGAATGAACACTGAAGCTTTCTTT. This gives the protein CASSPRTGMNTEAFF.

The CDR3 region has the DNA TGCGCCAGCAGCCAAGAAGGCGCGGGAGTGAAGGGTGAGCAGTTCTTC. This translates into CASSQEGAGVKGEQFF. The rearrangement links TRBV4-1 to TRBJ2-1; 7 bases line up with TRBD2. V dropped 0 bases and J dropped 9; count of bases not matched to a gene: 11. There are 16 residues in the CDR3. Germline CDR1 reads MGHRA; CDR2 reads YSYEKL.

The chain combines TRBV12-5 with TRBJ1-2; 8 bases are shared with TRBD1. The germline gives CDR1 LGHNT, CDR2 FRNRAP. The V gene end was trimmed by 5 bases and the J gene end by 2 bases; junction bases not matched to a gene: 10. This CDR3 region has 16 residues. CDR3 sequence reads: CASGLMGDRRNYGYTF. CDR3 DNA sequence: TGTGCTAGTGGTCTTATGGGGGACAGGAGGAACTATGGCTACACCTTC.

In this sample, this clone turned up once. The V call is TRBV27, the J call TRBJ1-2; maybe TRBD1 (5 bases). The CDR3 length is 16 residues. Trimming left V 1 base short and J 4 bases short, with 16 bases between. CDR1 and CDR2 (germline): MNHEY, SMNVEV (reference sequence). CDR3 DNA sequence: TGTGCCAGCAGTTTATTTTACTCGGGGGACGGCTATGGCTACACCTTC. It codes for CASSLFYSGDGYGYTF.

The rearrangement joins TRBV29-1 to TRBJ2-3, with 8 bases matching TRBD2. The CDR3 covers 14 residues. Trimming at V came to 7 bases and at J to 4 bases, leaving 10 bases not matched to a gene. Germline V CDR1 and CDR2: SQVTM, ANQGSEA. The CDR3 loop reads CSAPPGGASDTQYF. The CDR3 nucleotides are TGCAGCGCTCCCCCCGGGGGGGCCTCAGATACGCAGTATTTT.

This rearrangement joins TRBV5-4 to TRBJ1-2; D is unresolved. The CDR3 loop spans 15 amino acids. Germline assignment: CDR1 SGHNT and CDR2 YYREEE (reference sequence). Trimming took 0 bases from V and 4 from J, leaving 13 bases between them. The CDR3 DNA follows: TGTGCCAGCAGCTTGGGTGGAGCAGGCCCCTATGGCTACACCTTC. It yields the protein CASSLGGAGPYGYTF.

This chain uses TRBV19 with TRBJ1-6, with D possibly TRBD1 on 6 matching bases. Trimming took off 3 bases at V and 8 bases at J, with 11 bases between the two ends. Per germline, CDR1 LNHDA and CDR2 SQIVND (reference sequence). The CDR3 is 14 amino acids. CDR3 nucleotides: TGTGCCAGTAGTATTCAGGGGAGAGATTCACCCCTCCACTTT. Translated, it gives CASSIQGRDSPLHF.

This sequence joins TRBV6-5 and TRBJ1-6, with D possibly matching TRBD1 (5 bases). The CDR3 is 15 amino acids. Trimming pared 2 bases from V and 10 bases from J, leaving 15 bases between. The germline CDR1 and CDR2 sequences are MNHEY and SVGAGI. CDR3 sequence: CASSYPREGNSPLHF. The CDR3 DNA sequence: TGTGCCAGCAGTTACCCGAGGGAGGGGAACTCACCCCTCCACTTT.

CDR3: CSVERSGRLQETQYF. CDR3 bases: TGCAGCGTGGAGCGGTCGGGACGCTTACAAGAGACCCAGTACTTC. The chain uses TRBV29-1 and TRBJ2-5; D possibly matches TRBD1 or TRBD2 (5 bases each). CDR3 size: 15 residues. V dropped 6 bases and J dropped 2 bases, with 19 bases sitting between them. CDR1 and CDR2 from the germline V gene are SQVTM and ANQGSEA.

This clone is medium-sized by share. V and J are TRBV24-1 and TRBJ2-7, with D possibly being TRBD2 (6 bases). The germline CDR1 and CDR2 sequences are KGHDR and SFDVKD. The V end lost 3 bases, the J end lost 0 bases, and 23 bases lay between the germline ends. The CDR3 runs 19 residues. CDR3 DNA sequence: TGTGCCACCAGTGATAGAACTAGCCCGAAAAGCTTGAGCTCCTACGAGCAGTACTTC. Its protein is CATSDRTSPKSLSSYEQYF.

This chain links TRBV5-1 with TRBJ1-1; D not resolved. V lost 5 bases, J lost 1 base, and 9 bases lay in between. The CDR3 length is 13 residues. The germline V gene has CDR1 SGHRS and CDR2 YFSETQ. CDR3 amino acids: CASSSARNTEAFF. CDR3 in DNA: TGCGCCAGCAGTTCCGCAAGGAACACTGAAGCTTTCTTT.

The chain has TRBV5-8 and TRBJ2-3, with D maybe TRBD2 (5 bases). V dropped 0 bases and J dropped 3 bases, with 11 bases sitting between them. The CDR3 contains 15 residues. Germline values: CDR1 SGHTS, CDR2 YDEGEE. The CDR3 loop is CASSLASRGTDTQYF. The CDR3 coding sequence is TGTGCCAGCAGCTTGGCCAGCCGGGGTACAGATACGCAGTATTTT.

The sample holds a few counts of this clone. The chain links TRBV7-8 to TRBJ1-1, with D perhaps TRBD1 (5 bases). The CDR3 is made up of 16 amino acids. The germline V gene has CDR1 SGHVS and CDR2 FQNEAQ. Trimming cost V 1 base and J 0 bases, with 12 bases left between them. The CDR3 loop reads CASSLGRGVLNTEAFF. CDR3 in DNA: TGTGCCAGCAGCTTAGGTAGAGGGGTTTTGAACACTGAAGCTTTCTTT. Filled out from reference TRBV7-8 and TRBJ1-1, the complete variable domain reads GAGVSQSPRYKVAKRGQDVALRCDPISGHVSLFWYQQALGQGPEFLTYFQNEAQLDKSGLPSDRFFAERPEGSVSTLKIQRTQQEDSAVYLCASSLGRGVLNTEAFFGQGTRLTVV.

The CDR3 here is CASSRTSDHLGTQYF. The CDR3 nucleotides read TGTGCCAGTAGTAGGACTAGTGACCACCTTGGTACGCAGTATTTT. The chain links TRBV19 to TRBJ2-3; 7 positions agree with TRBD2. This CDR3 comprises 15 residues. The ends lost 4 bases at V and 8 bases at J; junction bases unmatched: 12. CDR1 and CDR2 (germline): LNHDA, SQIVND (reference sequence).

V usage is TRBV6-1 and J usage is TRBJ1-3; D remains ambiguous. V was clipped by 0 bases and J by 4 bases, with 7 bases between them. This CDR3 spans 14 amino acids. Germline-derived CDR1 and CDR2 are MNHNS and SASEGT. CDR3 in amino acids: CASSEASGGNTIYF. CDR3 nucleotides: TGTGCCAGCAGTGAAGCTTCGGGGGGAAACACCATATATTTT.

Only a few counts were recorded for this clone. This rearrangement joins TRBV24-1 to TRBJ1-5, with 11 bases matching TRBD1. The V segment lost 9 bases and the J segment 3 bases; nucleotides outside the gene matches: 6. CDR1 KGHDR and CDR2 SFDVKD come from the germline V gene. The CDR3 is 15 residues long. CDR3 DNA sequence: TGTGCCACCCGGGGACAGGGGGGGATCAATCAGCCCCAGCATTTT. This encodes CATRGQGGINQPQHF.

The chain is built from TRBV15 and TRBJ2-3, with a possible D match to TRBD2 (5 bases). Germline values: CDR1 LNHNV, CDR2 YYDKDF (reference sequence). The CDR3 consists of 13 residues. Trimming removed 5 bases at V and 6 bases at J, with 12 bases between. DNA of the CDR3: TGTGCCACCAGCCGCGAGGGTATGGATACGCAGTATTTT. Translating it yields CATSREGMDTQYF.

The chain joins TRBV7-9 to TRBJ1-2; no clear D gene. This CDR3 comprises 13 residues. Germline CDR1 is SEHNR and CDR2 is FQNEAQ (reference sequence). V was clipped by 7 bases and J by 6 bases, with 15 bases between them. This CDR3 is CASTFSTGDGYTF. DNA of the CDR3: TGTGCCAGCACTTTTTCCACCGGAGATGGCTACACCTTC.

The chain recombines TRBV7-9 with TRBJ2-1; no firm D call. There are 13 residues in the CDR3. In germline, CDR1 is SEHNR, CDR2 FQNEAQ (reference sequence). Trimming took 4 bases from V and 7 from J, leaving 11 bases between them. CDR3 in amino acids: CASSSPKGNEQFF. In DNA, the CDR3 is TGTGCCAGCAGCTCCCCCAAGGGTAATGAGCAGTTCTTC.

This chain joins TRBV5-1 and TRBJ1-1; 8 positions agree with TRBD1. V shed 4 bases and J 7 bases; nucleotides not matched to a gene: 6. This CDR3 contains 13 residues. Per the germline V gene, CDR1 is SGHRS and CDR2 is YFSETQ. The CDR3 bases are TGCGCCAGCAGCCCCGCGGACAGGGATGAAGCTTTCTTT. Encoded protein: CASSPADRDEAFF.

This clone has a single count. This chain links TRBV19 with TRBJ1-5, with D possibly matching TRBD1 (5 bases). CDR1 is LNHDA, CDR2 SQIVND, per germline (reference sequence). The CDR3 sequence is 15 residues long. Trimming left V 3 bases short and J 6 bases short, with 15 bases between. DNA of the CDR3: TGTGCCAGTAGTATCTTTATAGGGGTCATTCAGCCCCAGCATTTT. Translating it yields CASSIFIGVIQPQHF.

This sequence joins TRBV4-3 and TRBJ1-3, with D hard to call. CDR3 length: 17 amino acids. V lost 0 bases to trimming and J lost 0 bases, with 12 bases between them. Germline CDR1 reads LGHNA; CDR2 reads YSLEER. CDR3 protein: CASSQDSGLHSGNTIYF. CDR3 in DNA: TGCGCCAGCAGCCAAGATTCGGGTCTCCACTCTGGAAACACCATATATTTT.

J is TRBJ1-5 and V is TRBV19; tentatively, D is TRBD1 (6 bases). Germline V gene data show CDR1 as LNHDA and CDR2 as SQIVND (reference sequence). Between the trimmed V and J ends, which lost 8 bases and 2 bases, there was a span of 10 bases. The CDR3 is 13 residues long. The CDR3 here is CASGRQGNQPQHF. CDR3 in DNA: TGTGCCAGTGGGAGACAGGGCAATCAGCCCCAGCATTTT.

The J gene is TRBJ1-2, the V gene TRBV7-9; 9 nucleotides agree with TRBD1. Germline V gives CDR1 SEHNR, CDR2 FQNEAQ (reference sequence). V lost 3 bases, J lost 7 bases, and 6 bases stayed unmatched. The CDR3 is 14 residues long. DNA of the CDR3: TGTGCCAGCAGCTTCCTGGACAGGGGCACTGGCTACACCTTC. Protein sequence: CASSFLDRGTGYTF.